This T cell receptor beta chain derives from a study of blood T cells in healthy people across ages. V dropped 11 bases and J dropped 7 bases, with 15 bases sitting between them. This CDR3 is 13 amino acids long. A second PCR of about 6 to 12 cycles used a sample-barcoded 5' primer and a J-beta primer mix. TCRdb ran MiXCR on the 5' RACE reads and lists one entry per CDR3 protein. The sample holds around 710,000 distinct CDR3 sequences, roughly two fifths seen once. The origin of this receptor is a woman aged 60 to 75 in good health. The sequencing sample was made of blood. The chain couples TRBV12-3 or TRBV12-4 to TRBJ1-6, with no clear D. This CDR3 reads CALSGRLNSPLHF. The DNA for the CDR3 is TGTGCCCTATCGGGTCGGCTCAATTCACCCCTCCACTTT.